This T cell receptor (beta chain) appears in the sequencing data of a study of sequential checkpoint blockade in melanoma. Background on the study: Arm A got nivolumab then ipilimumab; arm B the reverse, 1:1. After nivolumab or ipilimumab alone, about 20 patients had week-13 rebiopsies.

A word on this clone: Its target is unknown.

Using immunoSEQ multiplex PCR, the repertoire was profiled, and TCRdb retains in-frame clones only, with some absent. The sample records about 4,000 clones, 19% being singletons. Described treatment: randomized to nivolumab then ipilimumab (arm A) or the reverse (arm B). None of the patients previously received DNA-damaging chemotherapy. This CDR3 is built from 15 residues. V lost 7 bases and J lost 5, with 17 bases in between. Germline V CDR1 and CDR2: MNHGY, SAAAGT. Broader study findings: T-cell fraction and clonality followed PD-L1 and CD8+ counts, not mutational load.

Sequences were derived from tumor tissue (inferred from file names), sampled from a patient given nivolumab and ipilimumab in sequence. The receptor's source is a human patient with melanoma. Some clones in this sample may be carry-over from other donors' samples. The chain employs TRBV6-8 and TRBJ1-4; D perhaps matches TRBD1 (6 bases). The CDR3 DNA follows: TGTGCCAGCACCGAGTGGGGGCCGCGGAATGAAAAACTGTTTTTT. Amino acids: CASTEWGPRNEKLFF.